One T cell receptor beta chain is described in this entry. Its antigen is not identified. No DNA is shown, since the ends of the CDR3 on it are uncertain; the CDR3 is the one TCRdb lists. The CDR3 comprises 19 residues, both ends counted. This sample was taken from a study of blood T cells in healthy people across ages. Together with a sample-barcoded 5' primer, a J-beta primer mix was included in a second PCR lasting roughly 6 to 12 cycles. TCRdb reprocessed the 5' RACE reads via MiXCR and lists one record per CDR3 protein. The profile shows roughly 800,000 distinct CDR3 sequences, approximately 25% of them singletons. Overall study results and limits: More naive CD4+ cells and higher diversity were found in long-lived than in aged donors.

The sample was also linked to a second study, of T cells of mothers and their children.

The sequenced sample was blood. The chain employs TRBV7-5 and TRBJ2-5; TRBD2, as called in the table, went unchecked against the DNA. TRBV7-5 is a pseudogene segment. This clonotype was obtained from a boy between 5 and 17 years old in good health. CDR3 sequence: CISVPEAPKAGGSYNEQFF.